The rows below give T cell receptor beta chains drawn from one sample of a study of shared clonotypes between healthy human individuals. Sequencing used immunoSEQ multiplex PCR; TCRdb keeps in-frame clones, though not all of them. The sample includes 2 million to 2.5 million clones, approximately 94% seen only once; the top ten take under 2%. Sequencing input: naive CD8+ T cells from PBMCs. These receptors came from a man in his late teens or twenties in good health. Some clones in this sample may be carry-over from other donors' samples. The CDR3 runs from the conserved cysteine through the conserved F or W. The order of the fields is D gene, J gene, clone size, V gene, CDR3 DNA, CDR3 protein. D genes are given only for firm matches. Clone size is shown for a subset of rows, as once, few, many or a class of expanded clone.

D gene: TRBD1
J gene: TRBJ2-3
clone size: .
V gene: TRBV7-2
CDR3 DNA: TGTGCCAGCAGCTTAGTCAGGGGGCAGGCAGATACGCAGTATTTT
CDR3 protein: CASSLVRGQADTQYF

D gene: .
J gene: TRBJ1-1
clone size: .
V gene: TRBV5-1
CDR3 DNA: TGCGCCAGCAGCTTGGTCCAGGGCGGGTTCACTGAAGCTTTCTTT
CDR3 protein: CASSLVQGGFTEAFF

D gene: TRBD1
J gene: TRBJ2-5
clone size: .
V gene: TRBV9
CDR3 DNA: TGTGCCAGCCAAACAGGGGCCGGGGAGACCCAGTACTTC
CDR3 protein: CASQTGAGETQYF

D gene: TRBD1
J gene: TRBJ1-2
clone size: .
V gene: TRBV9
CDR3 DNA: TGTGCCAGCAGCGCGACTCCGGGACAGAGAGACTATGGCTACACCTTC
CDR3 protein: CASSATPGQRDYGYTF

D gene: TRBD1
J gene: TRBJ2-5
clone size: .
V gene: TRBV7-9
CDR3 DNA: TGTGCCAGCAGCTTAGACAGGGGGGTAGAGACCCAGTACTTC
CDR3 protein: CASSLDRGVETQYF

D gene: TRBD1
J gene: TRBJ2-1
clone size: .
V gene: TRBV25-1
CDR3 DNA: TGTGCCAGCAGTGCCATACCCCGGGACAGGGGCTACAATGAGCAGTTCTTC
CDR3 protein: CASSAIPRDRGYNEQFF

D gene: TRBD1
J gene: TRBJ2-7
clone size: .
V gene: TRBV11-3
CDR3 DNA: TGTGCCAGCAGCTTAGGGACAGGAGCCTACGAGCAGTACTTC
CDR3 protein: CASSLGTGAYEQYF

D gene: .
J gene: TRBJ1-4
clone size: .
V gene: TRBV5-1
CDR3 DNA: TGCGCCAGCAGCCCGAGGACTGCAACTAATGAAAAACTGTTTTTT
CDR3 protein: CASSPRTATNEKLFF

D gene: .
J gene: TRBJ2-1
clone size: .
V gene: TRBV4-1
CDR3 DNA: TGCGCCAGCAGCCAAGTCGGTGGGATCTACAATGAGCAGTTCTTC
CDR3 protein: CASSQVGGIYNEQFF

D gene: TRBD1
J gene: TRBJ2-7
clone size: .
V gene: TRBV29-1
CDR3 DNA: TGCAGCGTCTTCGTTACAGGGGGCTTAAACGAGCAGTACTTC
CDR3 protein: CSVFVTGGLNEQYF

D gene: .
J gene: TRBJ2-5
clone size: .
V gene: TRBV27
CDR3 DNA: TGTGCCAGCAGAAGCAGGACTCTTGAAGAGACCCAGTACTTC
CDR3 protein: CASRSRTLEETQYF

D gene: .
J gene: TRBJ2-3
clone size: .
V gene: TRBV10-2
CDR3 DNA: TGCGCCAGCAGTGACGGTGAATCTAGCACAGATACGCAGTATTTT
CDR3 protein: CASSDGESSTDTQYF

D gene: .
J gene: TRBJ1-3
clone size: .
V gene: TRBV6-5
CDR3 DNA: TGTGCCAGCAGTTACGAACCTGGCGCAAACACCATATATTTT
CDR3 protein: CASSYEPGANTIYF

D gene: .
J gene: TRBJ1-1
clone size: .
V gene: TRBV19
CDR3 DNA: TGTGCCAGTATTGAGATGAACACTGAAGCTTTCTTT
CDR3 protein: CASIEMNTEAFF

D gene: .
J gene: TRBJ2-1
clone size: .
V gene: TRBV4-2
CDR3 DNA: TGTGCCAGCAGCCCCCCGGCGGGGGAGCAGTTCTTC
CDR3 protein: CASSPPAGEQFF

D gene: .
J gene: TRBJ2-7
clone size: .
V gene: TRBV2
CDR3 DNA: TGTGCCAGCAAGGTCGGGGGCGCGATCTACGAGCAGTACTTC
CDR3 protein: CASKVGGAIYEQYF

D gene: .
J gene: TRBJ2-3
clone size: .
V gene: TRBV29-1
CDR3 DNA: TGCAGCGTTGAAGCCGGAGCGGATACGCAGTATTTT
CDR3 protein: CSVEAGADTQYF

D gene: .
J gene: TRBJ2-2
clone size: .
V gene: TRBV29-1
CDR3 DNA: TGCAGCGTTGGAGGGGCAGCCGGGGAGCTGTTTTTT
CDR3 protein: CSVGGAAGELFF

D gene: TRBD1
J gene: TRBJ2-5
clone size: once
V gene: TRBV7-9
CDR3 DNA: TGTGCCAGCAGGAAGGACAGGGGGATCGAGACCCAGTACTTC
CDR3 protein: CASRKDRGIETQYF

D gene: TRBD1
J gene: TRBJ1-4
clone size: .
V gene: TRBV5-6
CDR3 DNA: TGTGCCAGCAGCTTGCGGACAGGGATCGCAACTAATGAAAAACTGTTTTTT
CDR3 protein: CASSLRTGIATNEKLFF

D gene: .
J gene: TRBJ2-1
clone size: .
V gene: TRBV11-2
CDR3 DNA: TGTGCCAGCAGCTTAGGGCCCTCACCCCCTCACAATGAGCAGTTCTTC
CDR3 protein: CASSLGPSPPHNEQFF

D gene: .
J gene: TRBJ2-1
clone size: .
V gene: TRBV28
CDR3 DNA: TGTGCCAGCAGTTTAGGTCTAAGAGAGCGCCAGATTTCCTACAATGAGCAGTTCTTC
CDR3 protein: CASSLGLRERQISYNEQFF

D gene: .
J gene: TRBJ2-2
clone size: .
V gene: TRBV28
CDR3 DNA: TGTGCCAGCAGTTCATACACCGGGGAGCTGTTTTTT
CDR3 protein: CASSSYTGELFF

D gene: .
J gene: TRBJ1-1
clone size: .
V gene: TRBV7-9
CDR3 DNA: TGTGCCAGCAGCCTCCGGGGACCGCCTGAAGCTTTCTTT
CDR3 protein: CASSLRGPPEAFF

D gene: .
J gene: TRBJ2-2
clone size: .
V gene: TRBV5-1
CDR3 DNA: TGCGCCAGCAGGGAGTACACCGGGGAGCTGTTTTTT
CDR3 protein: CASREYTGELFF

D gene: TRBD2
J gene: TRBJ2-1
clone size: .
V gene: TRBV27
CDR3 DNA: TGTGCCAGCAGTTCCCGACTAGCGGGAGGTGATGAGCAGTTCTTC
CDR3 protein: CASSSRLAGGDEQFF

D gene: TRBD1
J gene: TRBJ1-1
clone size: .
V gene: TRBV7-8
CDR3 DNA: TGTGCCAGCAGCCTCCTACAGGGGGTTGGAACTGAAGCTTTCTTT
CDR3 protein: CASSLLQGVGTEAFF

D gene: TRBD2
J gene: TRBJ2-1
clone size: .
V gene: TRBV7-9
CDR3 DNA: TGTGCCAGCAGTCCGAGCGGGAGCTCCTACAATGAGCAGTTCTTC
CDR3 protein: CASSPSGSSYNEQFF

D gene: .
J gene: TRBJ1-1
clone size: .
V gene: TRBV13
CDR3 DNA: TGTGCCACACATAGTACTTCTGAAGCTTTCTTT
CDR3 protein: CATHSTSEAFF

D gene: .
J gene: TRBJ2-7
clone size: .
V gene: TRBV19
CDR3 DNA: TGTGCCAGTAGGGCTTCCGGGACCTTAAGCGAGCAGTACTTC
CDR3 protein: CASRASGTLSEQYF

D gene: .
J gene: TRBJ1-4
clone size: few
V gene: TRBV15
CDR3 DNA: TGTGCCACCAGCAGAGCATACCCCAATGAAAAACTGTTTTTT
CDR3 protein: CATSRAYPNEKLFF

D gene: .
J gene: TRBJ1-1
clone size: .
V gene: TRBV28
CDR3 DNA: TGTGCCAGCAGTATAAAGGCGAACACTGAAGCTTTCTTT
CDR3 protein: CASSIKANTEAFF

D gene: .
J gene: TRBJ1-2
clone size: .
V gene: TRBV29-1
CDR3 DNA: TGCAGCGTTCCCGGGGGGAAGGGCTACACCTTC
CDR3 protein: CSVPGGKGYTF

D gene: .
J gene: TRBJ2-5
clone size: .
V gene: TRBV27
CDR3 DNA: TGTGCCAGCGCTAGGGCGGGGACACAAGAGACCCAGTACTTC
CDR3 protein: CASARAGTQETQYF

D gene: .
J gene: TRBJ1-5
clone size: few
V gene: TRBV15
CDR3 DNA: TGTGCCACCAGCAGCCCCCCGTCCGGTATCAATCAGCCCCAGCATTTT
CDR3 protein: CATSSPPSGINQPQHF

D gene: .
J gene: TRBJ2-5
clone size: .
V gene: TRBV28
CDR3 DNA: TGTGCCAGCAGTTGGATCGGGGTGGATCGGCCAGAGACCCAGTACTTC
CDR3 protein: CASSWIGVDRPETQYF

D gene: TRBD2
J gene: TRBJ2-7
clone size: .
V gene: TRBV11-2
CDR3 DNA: TGTGCCAGCAGATTGGGACTAGCGGGAGTTTACGAGCAGTACTTC
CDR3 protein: CASRLGLAGVYEQYF

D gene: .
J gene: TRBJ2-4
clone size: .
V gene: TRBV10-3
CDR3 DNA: TGTGCCATCAGTGAGGTGGGCAGGGGGGCAGCCAAAAACATTCAGTACTTC
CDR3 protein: CAISEVGRGAAKNIQYF

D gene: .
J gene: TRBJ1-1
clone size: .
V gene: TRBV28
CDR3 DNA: TGTGCCAGCACCCTGTGGGGACGTATGAACACTGAAGCTTTCTTT
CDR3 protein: CASTLWGRMNTEAFF

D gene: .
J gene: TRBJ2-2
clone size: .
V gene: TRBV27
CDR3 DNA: TGTGCCAGCACCAATTACGGGACACCGAACACCGGGGAGCTGTTTTTT
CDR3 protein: CASTNYGTPNTGELFF

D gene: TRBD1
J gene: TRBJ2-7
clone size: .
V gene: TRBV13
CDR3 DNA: TGTGCCAGCAGCGCTTCCCCAGGGGGCGCGTACGAGCAGTACTTC
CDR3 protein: CASSASPGGAYEQYF

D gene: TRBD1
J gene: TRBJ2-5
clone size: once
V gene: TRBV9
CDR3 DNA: TGTGCCAGCAGCGCGGGGCAGGGGGCAAGGGAGACCCAGTACTTC
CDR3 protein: CASSAGQGARETQYF

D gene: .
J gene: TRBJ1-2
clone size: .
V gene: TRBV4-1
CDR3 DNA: TGCGCCAGCAGCCCGCCTGGATTGAATGGCTACACCTTC
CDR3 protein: CASSPPGLNGYTF

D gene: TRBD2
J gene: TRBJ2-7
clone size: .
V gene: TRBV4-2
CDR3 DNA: TGTGCCAGCAGCCAATCTTCTAGCGGGATGTCACCCTACGAGCAGTACTTC
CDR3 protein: CASSQSSSGMSPYEQYF

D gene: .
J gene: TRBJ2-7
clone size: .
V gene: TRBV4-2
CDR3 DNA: TGTGCCAGCAGCCCCAGGACCTCCACTTCATACGAGCAGTACTTC
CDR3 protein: CASSPRTSTSYEQYF

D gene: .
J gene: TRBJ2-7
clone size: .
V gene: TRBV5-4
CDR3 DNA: TGTGCCAGCAGCTTCGTAGGAGGGTCCAACGAGCAGTACTTC
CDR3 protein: CASSFVGGSNEQYF

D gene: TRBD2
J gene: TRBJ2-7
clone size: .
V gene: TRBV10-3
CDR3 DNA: TGTGCCACTCAAGGACTAGCGGGAGAAACCTACGAGCAGTACTTC
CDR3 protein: CATQGLAGETYEQYF

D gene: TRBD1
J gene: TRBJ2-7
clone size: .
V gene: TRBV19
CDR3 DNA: TGTGCCAGTAACAACAGGGGGGCTCACGAGCAGTACTTC
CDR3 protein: CASNNRGAHEQYF

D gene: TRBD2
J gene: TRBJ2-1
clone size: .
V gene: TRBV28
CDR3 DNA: TGTGCCAGCACCCAACCCGGGCTAGCGGAATACAATGAGCAGTTCTTC
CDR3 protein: CASTQPGLAEYNEQFF

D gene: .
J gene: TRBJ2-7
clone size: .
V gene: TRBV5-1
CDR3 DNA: TGCGCCAGCAGCTTGTATGGGGGCTACGAGCAGTACTTC
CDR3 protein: CASSLYGGYEQYF

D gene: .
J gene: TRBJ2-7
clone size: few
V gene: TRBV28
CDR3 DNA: TGTGCCAGCAGTTACGGGCAGGGGGGGACCTACGAGCAGTACTTC
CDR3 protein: CASSYGQGGTYEQYF

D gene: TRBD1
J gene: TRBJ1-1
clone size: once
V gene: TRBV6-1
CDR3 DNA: TGTGCCAGCAGTAGTGACAGGGCCACTGAAGCTTTCTTT
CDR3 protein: CASSSDRATEAFF

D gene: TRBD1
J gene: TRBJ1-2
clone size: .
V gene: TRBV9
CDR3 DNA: TGTGCCAGCAGCCAGGGGGGCGCGGAGGGCTACACCTTC
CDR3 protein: CASSQGGAEGYTF

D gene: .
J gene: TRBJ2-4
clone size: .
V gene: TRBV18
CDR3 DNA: TGTGCCAGCTCACCGGTGGAGGTAGAGGCCAAAAACATTCAGTACTTC
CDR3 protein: CASSPVEVEAKNIQYF

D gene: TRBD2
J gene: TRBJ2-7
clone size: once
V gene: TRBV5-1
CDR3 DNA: TGCGCCAGCAGCGGGGGACTACAAATGGTATTCAGAGAGCAGTACTTC
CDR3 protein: CASSGGLQMVFREQYF

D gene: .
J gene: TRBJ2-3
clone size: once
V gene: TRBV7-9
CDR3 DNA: TGTGCCAGCAGCCACCGGCCCTTTGATACGCAGTATTTT
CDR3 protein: CASSHRPFDTQYF

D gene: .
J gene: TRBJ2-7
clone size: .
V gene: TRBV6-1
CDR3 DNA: TGTGCCAGCAGTGGACGCTACGAGCAGTACTTC
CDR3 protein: CASSGRYEQYF